This T cell receptor beta chain was sequenced for a study of blood T cell repertoires in COVID-19. Study-wide background: Sources were T cells, B-cell-depleted T cells, or PBMCs; the material itself was cDNA or gDNA.

The protocol was immunoSEQ multiplex PCR, while the TCRdb copy is restricted to in-frame clones and leaves out a portion. The sample has 200,000 to 300,000 clones; roughly four fifths are singletons. Per the germline V gene, CDR1 is LGHDT and CDR2 is YNNKEL (reference sequence). The CDR3 has 15 residues. With 5 bases removed from V and 0 bases from J, the gap between germline ends came to 13 bases. The receptor was isolated from a man aged 25 to 40 who had recovered from COVID-19. The rearrangement joins TRBV3-1 (or the pseudogene TRBV3-2) to TRBJ1-1; D ambiguous. Sequencing used peripheral blood. The chain's CDR3 is CASSYRLLMNTEAFF. CDR3 nucleotide sequence: TGTGCCAGCAGCTACCGACTGCTCATGAACACTGAAGCTTTCTTT.